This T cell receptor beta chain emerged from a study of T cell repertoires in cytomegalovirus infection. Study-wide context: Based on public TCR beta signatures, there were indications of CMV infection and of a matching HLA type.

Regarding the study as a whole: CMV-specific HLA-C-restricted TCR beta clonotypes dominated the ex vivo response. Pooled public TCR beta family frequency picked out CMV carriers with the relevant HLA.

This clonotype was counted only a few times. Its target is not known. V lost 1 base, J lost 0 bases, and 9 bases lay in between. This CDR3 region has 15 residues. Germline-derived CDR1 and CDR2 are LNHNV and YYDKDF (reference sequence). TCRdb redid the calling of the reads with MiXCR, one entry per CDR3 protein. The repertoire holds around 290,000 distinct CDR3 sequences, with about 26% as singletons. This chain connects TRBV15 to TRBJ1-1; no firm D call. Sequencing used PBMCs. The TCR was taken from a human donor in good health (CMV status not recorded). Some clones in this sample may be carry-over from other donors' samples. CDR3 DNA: TGTGCCACCAGCAGAGTTCAGCTGCTGAACACTGAAGCTTTCTTT. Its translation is CATSRVQLLNTEAFF.